Each of the 2 T cell receptor beta chains below was sequenced from the same sample in a study of blood T cell repertoires in COVID-19. Assay: immunoSEQ multiplex PCR; the TCRdb copy retains only in-frame clones and omits some. The data show around 68,000 clones, over 85% seen once. Material for sequencing was peripheral blood. The source is a man aged 70 or older with active COVID-19.

The rearrangement uses TRBV4-1 and TRBJ2-3; D may be TRBD1 (6 bases). The CDR3 sequence is 15 residues long. Germline values: CDR1 MGHRA, CDR2 YSYEKL. The germline V and J ends were trimmed by 2 bases and 6 bases, with 15 bases remaining between them. CDR3 in amino acids: CASSQNIRGRDTQYF. The CDR3 DNA sequence: TGCGCCAGCAGCCAAAATATCAGGGGTAGGGATACGCAGTATTTT.

The rearrangement links TRBV19 to TRBJ1-2; no definite D call. CDR3 length: 14 residues. Per germline, CDR1 LNHDA and CDR2 SQIVND (reference sequence). With 0 bases removed from V and 2 bases from J, the gap between germline ends came to 7 bases. The CDR3 region is CASSIDSTNYGYTF. In DNA form, the CDR3 reads TGTGCCAGTAGTATAGACAGTACCAACTATGGCTACACCTTC.